The clone carrying this T cell receptor beta chain has only a few counts. Its antigen is not identified. Some clones are missing from TCRdb's copy, which holds only in-frame ones; the method was immunoSEQ multiplex PCR. The table has approximately 35,000 clones, over 50% seen once. This record comes from a study of a mutant IDH1 vaccine in newly diagnosed glioma. Overall study context: Administration of eight vaccinations to patients took place in weeks 1, 3, 5, 7, 11, 15, 19, 23. Patients were started on vaccination 4-6 weeks after radiotherapy alone, or with temozolomide cycles. Patients arrived already treated with radiotherapy, temozolomide, or both, most having had both.

V lost 7 bases and J lost 0, with 12 bases in between. Looked up from germline, CDR1 is SGHTA and CDR2 is FQGNSA. The CDR3 runs 14 residues. This sample's time point: week 5, during vaccination. Every vaccination contained 300 ug of the mutant IDH1 20-mer peptide and was paired with topical imiquimod. The receptor comes from a woman aged 18-30 years with glioma. The rearrangement joins TRBV7-2 to TRBJ1-2, with TRBD1 as a possible D gene (6 bases). The sequencing here drew on PBMCs, taken from a glioma patient whose treatment included an IDH1 peptide vaccine. CDR3 nucleotides: TGTGCCAGCACCCGGGACACGCCTAACTATGGCTACACCTTC. Residues: CASTRDTPNYGYTF. Combining the CDR3 with reference TRBV7-2 and TRBJ1-2 gives the whole variable domain GAGVSQSPSNKVTEKGKDVELRCDPISGHTALYWYRQSLGQGLEFLIYFQGNSAPDKSGLPSDRFSAERTGGSVSTLTIQRTQQEDSAVYLCASTRDTPNYGYTFGSGTRLTVV.